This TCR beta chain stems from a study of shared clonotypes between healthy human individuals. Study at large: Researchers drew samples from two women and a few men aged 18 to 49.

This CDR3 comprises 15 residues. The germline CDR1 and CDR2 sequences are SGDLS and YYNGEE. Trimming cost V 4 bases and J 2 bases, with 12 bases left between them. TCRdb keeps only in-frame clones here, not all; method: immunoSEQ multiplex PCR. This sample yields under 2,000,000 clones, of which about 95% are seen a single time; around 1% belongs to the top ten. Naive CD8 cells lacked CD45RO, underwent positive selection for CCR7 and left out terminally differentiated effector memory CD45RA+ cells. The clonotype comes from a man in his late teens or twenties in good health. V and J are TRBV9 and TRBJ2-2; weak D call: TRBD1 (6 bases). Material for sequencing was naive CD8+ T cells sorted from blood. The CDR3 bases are TGTGCCAGCAGCCTACGGACAGATAACACCGGGGAGCTGTTTTTT. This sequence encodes CASSLRTDNTGELFF.